Here is one T cell receptor (beta chain) with its context. V was pared by 4 bases and J by 4 bases, with 4 bases of the junction left unmatched. CDR1 is SEHNR, CDR2 FQNEAQ, per germline (reference sequence). The CDR3 totals 14 residues. This sample is part of a study of blood T cell repertoires in COVID-19. TCRdb's table, derived via immunoSEQ multiplex PCR, lists solely in-frame clones and lacks some. The data hold about 270,000 clones, with 70% to 90% observed a single time. The sequence was obtained from a woman aged 45-59 years with acute COVID-19. Sequences were obtained from PBMCs or T cells enriched from blood (not recorded which). The chain uses TRBV7-9 and TRBJ2-1; 7 nucleotides match TRBD2. CDR3 residues: CASSSGLTYNEQFF. The CDR3 nucleotides read TGTGCCAGCAGCTCGGGACTAACATACAATGAGCAGTTCTTC.